One and the same sample provided the 28 T cell receptor beta chains below, sequenced in a study of Ad26.COV2.S vaccination and SARS-CoV-2 variants. Sequencing was performed with immunoSEQ multiplex PCR; in TCRdb, only in-frame clones are kept and a portion is missing. The data contain approximately 480,000 clones, about 83% of them singletons. The sample's treatment: over 15 received Ad26.COV2.S at low or high dose, single or two shots; about 5 received placebo; per-sample allocation not given. Sampling happened 63 days after the first vaccine or placebo injection. The specimen comprised peripheral blood, sampled in a trial of Ad26.COV2.S vaccine versus placebo. The receptor set was obtained from a person aged 18-60 years who received the Ad26.COV2.S COVID-19 vaccine or a placebo.

The gene calls are TRBV7-9 and TRBJ2-5; D gene ambiguous. The V end lost 1 base, the J end lost 4 bases, and 10 bases lay between the germline ends. Germline values: CDR1 SEHNR, CDR2 FQNEAQ (reference sequence). The CDR3 sequence is 14 residues long. CDR3 in amino acids: CASSLGPVAETQYF. In nucleotides, the CDR3 is TGTGCCAGCAGCTTAGGACCGGTTGCAGAGACCCAGTACTTC. The variable domain in full, completed from reference TRBV7-9 and TRBJ2-5, reads DTGVSQNPRHKITKRGQNVTFRCDPISEHNRLYWYRQTLGQGPEFLTYFQNEAQLEKSRLLSDRFSAERPKGSFSTLEIQRTEQGDSAMYLCASSLGPVAETQYFGPGTRLLVL.

This chain uses TRBV6-2 or TRBV6-3 with TRBJ2-4; tentative D call: TRBD2 (6 bases). CDR1 and CDR2 (germline): MNHEY, SVGEGT. Between the trimmed V and J ends, which lost 0 bases and 4 bases, there was a span of 10 bases. This CDR3 is 15 amino acids long. The CDR3 here is CASSYSGGAKNIQYF. The CDR3 DNA sequence: TGTGCCAGCAGTTACTCCGGCGGGGCTAAAAACATTCAGTACTTC.

This sequence joins TRBV2 and TRBJ1-2, with a possible D match to TRBD1 (6 bases). The V end was cut by 4 bases, the J end by 8 bases, with 14 bases between. Germline CDR1 and CDR2: SNHLY and FYNNEI. The CDR3 consists of 13 residues. This CDR3 reads CASSVTGLGGYTF. CDR3 in DNA: TGTGCCAGCAGTGTGACAGGCCTGGGAGGCTACACCTTC.

This chain links TRBV6-1 with TRBJ2-7; TRBD2 might be the D (6 bases). CDR1 is MNHNS, CDR2 SASEGT, per germline. The CDR3 runs to 15 residues. The ends were cut back, 0 bases at V and 3 bases at J, with 12 bases in the middle. CDR3 nucleotides: TGTGCCAGCAGTGAAGCGCTGGGACTTGGCTACGAGCAGTACTTC. Protein sequence: CASSEALGLGYEQYF.

As DNA, the CDR3 is TGTGCCAGCAGTTTGCGCTTGGGGCGGGATGGAGTTATTGGGGAGCTGTTTTTT. Protein: CASSLRLGRDGVIGELFF. The J gene is TRBJ2-2, the V gene TRBV27, with D perhaps matching TRBD2 (6 bases). The length of the CDR3 is 18 residues. V lost 3 bases and J lost 8, with 25 bases in between. The germline V gene encodes CDR1 MNHEY and CDR2 SMNVEV (reference sequence).

This clone has at least ten counts. In DNA form, the CDR3 reads TGTGCCAGCAGTTACATCTCCAATCAGCCCCAGCATTTT. Its translation: CASSYISNQPQHF. This sequence joins TRBV6-6 and TRBJ1-5; D is uncertain. The CDR3 contains 13 residues. V was pared by 2 bases and J by 3 bases, with 5 bases between. The germline V gene encodes CDR1 MNHNY and CDR2 SVGAGI (reference sequence).

The chain combines TRBV20-1 with TRBJ1-2, with D unclear. This CDR3 spans 11 amino acids. Germline CDR1 DFQATT, CDR2 SNEGSKA (reference sequence). V gave up 0 bases and J gave up 8 bases, with 7 bases separating them. The CDR3 nucleotides read TGCAGTGCTAGAGATCCGCGGGGCTACACCTTC. It codes for CSARDPRGYTF.

This rearrangement joins TRBV19 to TRBJ1-2, with a possible D match to TRBD1 (5 bases). CDR3 size: 16 residues. Germline lookup yields CDR1 LNHDA and CDR2 SQIVND (reference sequence). Trimming pared 8 bases from V and 4 bases from J, leaving 23 bases between. CDR3 in DNA: TGTGCCAGTGCCCCCACCGACAGCTTGGGGAGCTATGGCTACACCTTC. Protein sequence: CASAPTDSLGSYGYTF.

This clone was seen only a few times. The chain is built from TRBV6-6 and TRBJ1-1; TRBD1 matches 7 bases. The J segment lost 0 bases and the V segment lost 6 bases, leaving 4 bases of the junction unmatched. Germline V CDR1 and CDR2: MNHNY, SVGAGI (reference sequence). This CDR3 spans 14 amino acids. The CDR3 region is CASSQTGMNTEAFF. DNA for the CDR3: TGTGCCAGCAGCCAGACAGGGATGAACACTGAAGCTTTCTTT.

The gene calls are TRBV18 and TRBJ1-3; no firm D call. This CDR3 spans 16 amino acids. CDR1 and CDR2 (germline): KGHSH, LQKENI. V lost 1 base and J lost 1, with 11 bases in between. The CDR3 spells CASSPRLGRSGNTIYF. In DNA, the CDR3 is TGTGCCAGCTCACCACGATTGGGGAGATCTGGAAACACCATATATTTT.

The chain has TRBV7-9 and TRBJ1-2; 8 nucleotides line up with TRBD1. The germline gives CDR1 SEHNR, CDR2 FQNEAQ (reference sequence). J lost 1 base, V lost 5 bases, and 12 bases had no gene match. This CDR3 spans 17 amino acids. The CDR3 sequence is CASSRTGFSGLNYGYTF. The CDR3 DNA reads as TGTGCCAGCAGCCGGACAGGGTTCAGTGGTCTTAACTATGGCTACACCTTC.

The chain recombines TRBV5-8 with TRBJ2-1; TRBD2 matches at 9 bases. Germline V lookup: CDR1 SGHTS, CDR2 YDEGEE. The CDR3 contains 16 residues. Trimming cost V 1 base and J 5 bases; bases outside gene matches: 7. In DNA, the CDR3 is TGTGCCAGCAGCTTGTCGGGCGGGAGGGCAGACAATGAGCAGTTCTTC. It specifies CASSLSGGRADNEQFF.

The chain carries TRBV5-1 and TRBJ1-4, with 8 bases matching TRBD1. The CDR3 sequence is 14 residues long. Trimming cost V 5 bases and J 7 bases; bases outside gene matches: 7. Germline values: CDR1 SGHRS, CDR2 YFSETQ. This CDR3 is CASRAGGAGEKLFF. The CDR3 DNA sequence: TGCGCCAGCAGAGCAGGGGGCGCCGGTGAAAAACTGTTTTTT.

The chain uses TRBV30 and TRBJ2-7; D uncertain. Germline V lookup: CDR1 GTSNPN, CDR2 SVGIG (reference sequence). This CDR3 region has 13 residues. V lost 2 bases and J 5 bases, leaving 13 bases between the germline ends. CDR3 DNA: TGTGCCTGGAGTTGGGCCCTCGAAAACGAGCAGTACTTC. Its translation: CAWSWALENEQYF.

CDR3 region: CASSLASSGPGYNEQFF. As DNA, the CDR3 is TGTGCCAGCAGCTTGGCCTCTTCGGGCCCAGGGTACAATGAGCAGTTCTTC. V is TRBV5-4 and J is TRBJ2-1, with D perhaps matching TRBD1 (5 bases). This CDR3 spans 17 amino acids. Germline V lookup: CDR1 SGHNT, CDR2 YYREEE (reference sequence). Trimming removed 0 bases at V and 4 bases at J, with 17 bases between.

The gene calls are TRBV7-3 and TRBJ2-1, with D perhaps TRBD1 or TRBD2 (5 bases each). The V end was cut by 1 base, the J end by 16 bases, with 17 bases between. CDR3 length: 13 residues. The germline CDR1 and CDR2 sequences are SGHTA and FQGTGA. CDR3 loop: CASSLNGGTTLFF. The CDR3 DNA sequence: TGTGCCAGCAGCTTAAATGGTGGGACCACCCTTTTCTTC.

The CDR3: CASRGRDGKETQYF. The CDR3 coding sequence is TGCGCCAGCAGGGGCCGGGACGGAAAAGAGACCCAGTACTTC. The chain couples TRBV10-1 to TRBJ2-5; D is possibly TRBD1 or TRBD2 (5 bases each). Germline values: CDR1 WNHNN, CDR2 SYGVQD (reference sequence). The CDR3 loop spans 14 amino acids. V lost 6 bases and J lost 3, with 14 bases in between.

The gene calls are TRBV20-1 and TRBJ2-7; TRBD2 aligns across 7 bases. Germline V gives CDR1 DFQATT, CDR2 SNEGSKA (reference sequence). V was clipped by 3 bases and J by 3 bases; unmatched bases: 8. The length of the CDR3 is 14 residues. The CDR3 spells CSASSLAEYYEQYF. The CDR3 nucleotides are TGCAGTGCTAGTTCGCTAGCGGAATACTACGAGCAGTACTTC.

The chain carries TRBV20-1 and TRBJ2-1; D may match TRBD1 or TRBD2 (5 bases each). CDR3 length: 15 residues. The V gene lost 3 bases and the J gene lost 7 bases, with 19 bases spanning the gap. Germline V gene sequence: CDR1 DFQATT, CDR2 SNEGSKA (reference sequence). The CDR3 sequence is CSASAPGRGRNEQFF. In DNA form, the CDR3 reads TGCAGTGCTAGTGCTCCGGGGCGCGGTAGGAATGAGCAGTTCTTC.

A single count supports this clone. V and J are TRBV9 and TRBJ2-3, with D hard to call. The CDR3 is made up of 15 amino acids. V was clipped by 0 bases and J by 4 bases, with 12 bases between them. CDR1 and CDR2 from the germline V gene are SGDLS and YYNGEE. As DNA, the CDR3 is TGTGCCAGCAGCGTAGGGGCCGGGCGAGCAGATACGCAGTATTTT. Protein: CASSVGAGRADTQYF.

The genes are TRBV28 and TRBJ1-5; no definite D call. Germline loops: CDR1 MDHEN, CDR2 SYDVKM. There are 13 residues in the CDR3. V was pared by 6 bases and J by 2 bases, with 8 bases between. The DNA of the CDR3 is TGTGCCAGCAGCCGGTGGGGCAATCAGCCCCAGCATTTT. Translating gives CASSRWGNQPQHF.

This chain joins TRBV4-3 and TRBJ1-6, with D possibly matching TRBD1 (5 bases). The CDR3 contains 13 residues. In germline, CDR1 is LGHNA, CDR2 YSLEER. The V and J ends lost 2 bases and 9 bases respectively, with 8 bases between them. This CDR3 is CASSQTRGSPLHF. CDR3 coding DNA: TGCGCCAGCAGCCAAACAAGGGGTTCACCCCTCCACTTT.

The chain recombines TRBV7-2 with TRBJ2-3; weak D call: TRBD2 (5 bases). V was cut by 5 bases and J by 7 bases, with 19 bases left in between. CDR1 and CDR2 from the germline V gene are SGHTA and FQGNSA. There are 15 residues in the CDR3. For the CDR3, the DNA is TGTGCCAGCAGCCGGAACCAAGAGGGCGCACATACGCAGTATTTT. It translates to CASSRNQEGAHTQYF.

V usage is TRBV28 and J usage is TRBJ2-1; 7 bases are shared with TRBD2. The ends lost 4 bases at V and 0 bases at J; junction bases unmatched: 12. In germline, CDR1 is MDHEN, CDR2 SYDVKM. This CDR3 contains 18 residues. The CDR3 loop reads CASSWFLAVTSSYNEQFF. As DNA, the CDR3 is TGTGCCAGCAGTTGGTTCCTAGCGGTGACGAGCTCCTACAATGAGCAGTTCTTC. The entire variable domain, with the rest obtained from reference TRBV28 and TRBJ2-1, is as follows: DVKVTQSSRYLVKRTGEKVFLECVQDMDHENMFWYRQDPGLGLRLIYFSYDVKMKEKGDIPEGYSVSREKKERFSLILESASTNQTSMYLCASSWFLAVTSSYNEQFFGPGTRLTVL.

V and J are TRBV7-3 and TRBJ1-1, with D maybe TRBD1 (5 bases). CDR3 length: 17 amino acids. Trimming took 2 bases from V and 1 from J, leaving 17 bases between them. Germline CDR1 reads SGHTA; CDR2 reads FQGTGA. The CDR3 DNA reads as TGTGCCAGCAGCTTAGAAGGGTCCGGGGGTCGGAACACTGAAGCTTTCTTT. Translated: CASSLEGSGGRNTEAFF. Filled out from reference TRBV7-3 and TRBJ1-1, the complete variable domain reads GAGVSQTPSNKVTEKGKYVELRCDPISGHTALYWYRQSLGQGPEFLIYFQGTGAADDSGLPNDRFFAVRPEGSVSTLKIQRTERGDSAVYLCASSLEGSGGRNTEAFFGQGTRLTVV.

This clone was seen only a few times. This chain connects TRBV2 to TRBJ1-5, with D maybe TRBD1 (5 bases). V lost 6 bases and J lost 0, with 15 bases in between. From germline, CDR1 is SNHLY and CDR2 FYNNEI. The CDR3 is 16 residues long. CDR3 region: CASRAGTDYSNQPQHF. The CDR3 region has the DNA TGTGCCAGCAGAGCCGGGACGGATTATAGCAATCAGCCCCAGCATTTT.

This chain connects TRBV7-9 to TRBJ1-2; D unresolved. V lost 5 bases and J 4 bases, leaving 8 bases between the germline ends. CDR3 length equals 12 residues. Germline V lookup: CDR1 SEHNR, CDR2 FQNEAQ (reference sequence). The CDR3 DNA reads TGTGCCAGCAGCCCGGACTTCTATGGCTACACCTTC. As protein: CASSPDFYGYTF.

This clone has a single count. The chain carries TRBV29-1 and TRBJ2-7; 9 nucleotides match TRBD1. The CDR3 runs 15 residues. The germline V gene encodes CDR1 SQVTM and CDR2 ANQGSEA. The ends lost 5 bases at V and 1 base at J; junction bases unmatched: 9. The DNA for the CDR3 is TGCAGCGTTCTTGCTTCCGGGACAGGGTCCTACGAGCAGTACTTC. It translates to CSVLASGTGSYEQYF.